Listed below are T cell receptor beta chains from one sample, sequenced in a study of OX40 agonist ivuxolimab in advanced cancers. Clones were read by immunoSEQ multiplex PCR, and TCRdb kept only the in-frame ones, dropping some. The table has 15,000 to 20,000 clones, over 70% seen once; the top ten hold over 9.5%. This sample comprised CD4+ or CD8+ T cells sorted from blood, obtained in a trial of the OX40 agonist ivuxolimab. The receptors originated from an adult with an advanced solid tumor such as melanoma, head and neck, liver or kidney cancer. Each CDR3 is given with its conserved first and last residue. A D gene is named only where the DNA matches it firmly. Clone size is stated in some rows and not others, as once, few, many or a class when expanded.

j_gene: TRBJ1-3; d_gene: -; v_gene: TRBV9; abundance: -; CDR3nt: TGTGCCAGCAGCCAGGACATCTCTGGAAACACCATATATTTT; CDR3aa: CASSQDISGNTIYF
j_gene: TRBJ1-4; d_gene: -; v_gene: TRBV11-2; abundance: -; CDR3nt: TGTGCCAGCAGCTTCCAGACCGGGAAACCTAATGGAGAAAAACTGTTTTTT; CDR3aa: CASSFQTGKPNGEKLFF
j_gene: TRBJ2-1; d_gene: TRBD2; v_gene: TRBV11-2; abundance: once; CDR3nt: TGTGCCAGCAGCTTCCCTGGACTAGCGGCGGCCAGTGAGCAGTTCTTC; CDR3aa: CASSFPGLAAASEQFF
j_gene: TRBJ1-5; d_gene: -; v_gene: TRBV9; abundance: -; CDR3nt: TGTGCCAGCAGCCCCGGGCTAGGCAATCAGCCCCAGCATTTT; CDR3aa: CASSPGLGNQPQHF
j_gene: TRBJ2-7; d_gene: TRBD2; v_gene: TRBV6-5; abundance: -; CDR3nt: TGTGCCAGCAGTTACTCGGTAGCGGGAGACGAGCAGTACTTC; CDR3aa: CASSYSVAGDEQYF
j_gene: TRBJ1-1; d_gene: -; v_gene: TRBV20-1; abundance: -; CDR3nt: TGCAGTGCTAGAGATCCCGAACAGGCTTTCTTT; CDR3aa: CSARDPEQAFF
j_gene: TRBJ2-7; d_gene: -; v_gene: TRBV6-1; abundance: -; CDR3nt: TGTGCCAGCAGTGAAGAAGGCGGCTACTACGAGCAGTACTTC; CDR3aa: CASSEEGGYYEQYF
j_gene: TRBJ1-2; d_gene: TRBD1; v_gene: TRBV5-6; abundance: -; CDR3nt: TGTGCCAGCAGCTTGATGACAGGGGACCGATATGGCTACACCTTC; CDR3aa: CASSLMTGDRYGYTF
j_gene: TRBJ2-7; d_gene: -; v_gene: TRBV5-4; abundance: -; CDR3nt: TGTGCCAGCAGCTTAATCGACTCCTACGAGCAGTACTTC; CDR3aa: CASSLIDSYEQYF
j_gene: TRBJ2-1; d_gene: -; v_gene: TRBV29-1; abundance: -; CDR3nt: TGCAGTTGGGCCTACAATGAGCAGTTCTTC; CDR3aa: CSWAYNEQFF
j_gene: TRBJ2-5; d_gene: -; v_gene: TRBV15; abundance: -; CDR3nt: TGTGCCACCAGCAGAGCTCCAGGGGACCAAGAGACCCAGTACTTC; CDR3aa: CATSRAPGDQETQYF
j_gene: TRBJ2-1; d_gene: -; v_gene: TRBV9; abundance: -; CDR3nt: TGTGCCAGCAGCGTAGTCGAAAATGAGCAGTTCTTC; CDR3aa: CASSVVENEQFF
j_gene: TRBJ2-7; d_gene: -; v_gene: TRBV19; abundance: -; CDR3nt: TGTGCCAGTAGTATGACAGTTAATATCAACTACGAGCAGTACTTC; CDR3aa: CASSMTVNINYEQYF
j_gene: TRBJ1-3; d_gene: -; v_gene: TRBV6-5; abundance: -; CDR3nt: TGTGCCAGCAGACAACAGGGCAGCTCTGGAAACACCATATATTTT; CDR3aa: CASRQQGSSGNTIYF
j_gene: TRBJ2-1; d_gene: -; v_gene: TRBV10-2; abundance: -; CDR3nt: TGCGCCAGCAGTGATGAGACCGCACAGTTCTTC; CDR3aa: CASSDETAQFF
j_gene: TRBJ2-1; d_gene: TRBD1; v_gene: TRBV7-9; abundance: -; CDR3nt: TGTGCCAGCAGCCGGACAGGGGGCGCGTTCGGTGAGCAGTTCTTC; CDR3aa: CASSRTGGAFGEQFF
j_gene: TRBJ2-3; d_gene: TRBD2; v_gene: TRBV5-1; abundance: -; CDR3nt: TGCGCCAGCAGCTTGGCCGGACTAGCGGGAATCACAGATACGCAGTATTTT; CDR3aa: CASSLAGLAGITDTQYF
j_gene: TRBJ2-7; d_gene: -; v_gene: TRBV30; abundance: -; CDR3nt: TGTGCCTGGAGCGCCCCTAATTTCTACGAGCAGTACTTC; CDR3aa: CAWSAPNFYEQYF
j_gene: TRBJ2-1; d_gene: TRBD2; v_gene: TRBV4-2; abundance: -; CDR3nt: TGTGCCAGCAGCCATGTCCCAAAGATTCCGGGAGGTTACAATGAGCAGTTCTTC; CDR3aa: CASSHVPKIPGGYNEQFF
j_gene: TRBJ2-7; d_gene: TRBD2; v_gene: TRBV4-1; abundance: -; CDR3nt: TGCGCCAGCAGCCAAGGGAGGCAGCGGGGACCCCCTTACGAGCAGTACTTC; CDR3aa: CASSQGRQRGPPYEQYF
j_gene: TRBJ2-1; d_gene: -; v_gene: TRBV29-1; abundance: -; CDR3nt: TGCAGCGTTGATCGCGGACAGCACAATGAGCAGTTCTTC; CDR3aa: CSVDRGQHNEQFF
j_gene: TRBJ2-7; d_gene: TRBD2; v_gene: TRBV4-3; abundance: once; CDR3nt: TGCGCCAGCAGCCAATTCGGTAGCGGGAGGGCTTACGAGCAGTACTTC; CDR3aa: CASSQFGSGRAYEQYF
j_gene: TRBJ2-7; d_gene: TRBD2; v_gene: TRBV5-6; abundance: -; CDR3nt: TGTGCCAGCAGCTTGGGAGCGGGAGGATTATACGAGCAGTACTTC; CDR3aa: CASSLGAGGLYEQYF
j_gene: TRBJ2-1; d_gene: -; v_gene: TRBV19; abundance: -; CDR3nt: TGTGCCAGTAGTCTCTCCGGGAACAATGAGCAGTTCTTC; CDR3aa: CASSLSGNNEQFF
j_gene: TRBJ2-1; d_gene: TRBD2; v_gene: TRBV10-1; abundance: -; CDR3nt: TGCGCCAGCAGTGAGTCCCGCGGTAGCGGGAGGGTCACCTACAATGAGCAGTTCTTC; CDR3aa: CASSESRGSGRVTYNEQFF